Following are 22 T cell receptor beta chains from one sample sequenced in a study of blood T cell repertoires in COVID-19. Here immunoSEQ multiplex PCR was the method, and the copy in TCRdb shows in-frame clones only, minus some. The sample consists of fewer than 110,000 clones, 92% of them appearing once. The sample taken for sequencing was peripheral blood. Every receptor here comes from a man over 45 with active COVID-19.

This chain joins TRBV11-2 and TRBJ2-1, with 14 bases identical to TRBD2. The V segment lost 6 bases and the J segment 7 bases; nucleotides outside the gene matches: 8. Germline V lookup: CDR1 SGHAT, CDR2 FQNNGV. The CDR3 loop spans 16 amino acids. The CDR3 nucleotides are TGTGCCAGCAGTCGTTCCGGGACTAGCGGGAGAAATGAGCAGTTCTTC. Its translation: CASSRSGTSGRNEQFF.

This rearrangement joins TRBV6-4 to TRBJ2-7; D is unclear. V was pared by 10 bases and J by 4 bases, with 11 bases between. The CDR3 is 11 residues long. CDR1 is MRHNA and CDR2 is SNTAGT in the germline V gene. The CDR3 region is CATSLEYEQYF. The CDR3 bases are TGTGCCACCTCCCTGGAGTACGAGCAGTACTTC.

This clone was seen a single time. In DNA, the CDR3 is TGTGCCAGCTCACCGGAACAGGGCACTGAAGCTTTCTTT. Amino acids: CASSPEQGTEAFF. The rearrangement uses TRBV18 and TRBJ1-1, with D possibly matching TRBD1 (6 bases). CDR3 length equals 13 residues. Germline CDR1 and CDR2: KGHSH and LQKENI. Trimming left V 3 bases short and J 4 bases short, with 9 bases between.

The chain is built from TRBV5-1 and TRBJ2-5; 8 nucleotides line up with TRBD1. Germline CDR1 is SGHRS and CDR2 is YFSETQ. The CDR3 contains 13 residues. V dropped 5 bases and J dropped 4; count of bases not matched to a gene: 4. In DNA, the CDR3 is TGCGCCAGCAGAAGGACAGGGCGAGAGACCCAGTACTTC. Translation: CASRRTGRETQYF.

CDR3 coding DNA: TGCGCCAGCAGCTTGGCGGCTAGCAATGAGCAGTTCTTC. This encodes CASSLAASNEQFF. This rearrangement joins TRBV5-1 to TRBJ2-1; D is ambiguous. The CDR3 runs 13 residues. V was cut by 0 bases and J by 6 bases, with 7 bases left in between. Looked up from germline, CDR1 is SGHRS and CDR2 is YFSETQ.

Remarks on this clone: At one of its ends the junction is not consistent with the germline gene, which may arise from a read error. The J gene is TRBJ2-6, the V gene TRBV28; 12 bases fit TRBD1. Germline V CDR1 and CDR2: MDHEN, SYDVKM. The CDR3 is 15 amino acids. CDR3 sequence: CASSFPGQGANVLTF. Written as DNA, the CDR3 is TGTGCCAGCAGTTTCCCGGGACAGGGGGCAAACGTCCTGACTTTC.

CDR3 bases: TGTGCCAGCATAGGACAGAAAAATTCACCCCTCCACTTT. Translation gives CASIGQKNSPLHF. The chain carries TRBV28 and TRBJ1-6, with D possibly TRBD1 on 6 matching bases. The CDR3 loop spans 13 amino acids. Germline CDR1 is MDHEN and CDR2 is SYDVKM. V was pared by 7 bases and J by 7 bases, with 11 bases between.

V usage is TRBV2 and J usage is TRBJ2-7; possibly TRBD1 for D (5 bases). CDR3 length: 13 residues. V lost 3 bases to trimming and J lost 2 bases, with 8 bases between them. CDR1 and CDR2 (germline): SNHLY, FYNNEI. CDR3 sequence (DNA): TGTGCCAGCAGTGATCAGGGAACCTACGAGCAGTACTTC. Protein product: CASSDQGTYEQYF.

This chain connects TRBV18 to TRBJ2-4, with 9 bases matching TRBD1. There are 18 residues in the CDR3. The V gene's germline CDR1 is KGHSH and CDR2 LQKENI. Losses at the gene ends were 2 bases for V and 2 bases for J; bases not matched to a gene: 10. The CDR3 sequence: CASSPAGGQGVTKNIQYF. DNA of the CDR3: TGTGCCAGCTCACCAGCCGGGGGACAGGGTGTAACCAAAAACATTCAGTACTTC.

V and J are TRBV28 and TRBJ1-2, with 8 bases identical to TRBD1. The length of the CDR3 is 17 residues. Germline loops: CDR1 MDHEN, CDR2 SYDVKM. V lost 1 base and J lost 5; bases outside the gene matches: 12. CDR3 DNA sequence: TGTGCCAGCAGTTTATACTCGGGAGCGCGACAGGGGTATGGCTACACCTTC. This translates into CASSLYSGARQGYGYTF.

For the CDR3, the DNA is TGTGCCACCAGTGATCGGTACGAGCAGTACTTC. Its translation: CATSDRYEQYF. The J gene is TRBJ2-7, the V gene TRBV24-1; D remains ambiguous. Trimming took 3 bases from V and 4 from J, leaving 3 bases between them. Germline V gives CDR1 KGHDR, CDR2 SFDVKD. The CDR3 spans 11 residues.

This sequence joins TRBV7-2 and TRBJ2-7, with 8 bases matching TRBD2. Losses at the gene ends were 1 base for V and 0 bases for J; bases not matched to a gene: 5. Germline V gene lookup returns CDR1 SGHTA and CDR2 FQGNSA. The CDR3 runs 16 residues. The CDR3 here is CASSLGGSGNSYEQYF. The CDR3 nucleotides read TGTGCCAGCAGCTTAGGGGGTAGCGGGAACTCCTACGAGCAGTACTTC.

The V gene is TRBV4-1, the J gene TRBJ1-1, with D possibly TRBD1 on 5 matching bases. The V gene's germline CDR1 is MGHRA and CDR2 YSYEKL. This CDR3 comprises 13 residues. V was clipped by 0 bases and J by 8 bases, with 10 bases between them. CDR3: CASSQDRGTEAFF. CDR3 DNA sequence: TGCGCCAGCAGCCAAGATCGGGGGACCGAAGCTTTCTTT.

V usage is TRBV18 and J usage is TRBJ1-1; D unresolved. V was cut by 3 bases and J by 0 bases, with 8 bases left in between. Germline values: CDR1 KGHSH, CDR2 LQKENI. The CDR3 extends over 14 amino acids. The CDR3 sequence: CASSPTDLNTEAFF. Here the CDR3 DNA reads TGTGCCAGCTCACCTACAGACCTGAACACTGAAGCTTTCTTT.

The chain couples TRBV28 to TRBJ2-2; maybe TRBD2 (5 bases). CDR3 length: 14 residues. In germline, CDR1 is MDHEN, CDR2 SYDVKM. V lost 3 bases, J lost 4 bases, and 9 bases lay in between. The CDR3 protein is CASSLGGSTGELFF. CDR3 sequence (DNA): TGTGCCAGCAGTTTGGGCGGGTCCACCGGGGAGCTGTTTTTT.

The chain carries TRBV29-1 and TRBJ1-1; D not resolved. V was pared by 7 bases and J by 1 base, with 10 bases between. Germline values: CDR1 SQVTM, CDR2 ANQGSEA. CDR3 length equals 12 residues. The DNA of the CDR3 is TGCAGCGCCCCGGGATCGAACACTGAAGCTTTCTTT. Protein product: CSAPGSNTEAFF.

This clone was observed a single time. V usage is TRBV6-5 and J usage is TRBJ1-4, with TRBD1 as a possible D gene (6 bases). V was pared by 10 bases and J by 8 bases, with 20 bases between. There are 14 residues in the CDR3. Germline CDR1 reads MNHEY; CDR2 reads SVGAGI. The CDR3 spells CATEGGRTQEKLFF. In DNA form, the CDR3 reads TGTGCCACGGAGGGGGGGAGGACACAGGAAAAACTGTTTTTT.

The genes are TRBV28 and TRBJ1-1; no clear D gene. The V gene's germline CDR1 is MDHEN and CDR2 SYDVKM. V shed 5 bases and J shed 1 base, with 8 bases lying between them. This CDR3 is built from 13 residues. CDR3 sequence reads: CASSETRNTEAFF. The CDR3 nucleotides read TGTGCCAGCAGTGAGACAAGGAACACTGAAGCTTTCTTT.

This clone has a handful of counts. The genes are TRBV2 and TRBJ2-7, with D maybe TRBD2 (5 bases). CDR1 is SNHLY, CDR2 FYNNEI, per germline. V was shortened by 0 bases and J by 7 bases, with 16 bases between the two germline ends. The CDR3 contains 15 residues. CDR3 sequence: CASSEALGTGWEQYF. The CDR3 DNA is TGTGCCAGCAGTGAAGCGTTGGGTACGGGGTGGGAGCAGTACTTC.

V usage is TRBV28 and J usage is TRBJ1-5, with D unclear. Germline V lookup: CDR1 MDHEN, CDR2 SYDVKM. The CDR3 runs to 14 residues. CDR3 residues: CVTTPRGLDQPQHF. CDR3 bases: TGTGTCACTACCCCCCGGGGTCTAGATCAGCCCCAGCATTTT. Together with reference TRBV28 and TRBJ1-5, the CDR3 gives the full variable domain: DVKVTQSSRYLVKRTGEKVFLECVQDMDHENMFWYRQDPGLGLRLIYFSYDVKMKEKGDIPEGYSVSREKKERFSLILESASTNQTSMYLCVTTPRGLDQPQHFGDGTRLSIL.

V gene TRBV6-5 combines with J gene TRBJ2-7; 9 nucleotides agree with TRBD1. The germline V gene has CDR1 MNHEY and CDR2 SVGAGI. The CDR3 is made up of 14 amino acids. The trim removed 5 bases at V and 3 bases at J, leaving 5 bases unmatched. CDR3 protein: CASSPGTGIYEQYF. The CDR3 DNA sequence: TGTGCCAGCAGTCCTGGGACAGGGATCTACGAGCAGTACTTC.

This chain joins TRBV19 and TRBJ1-5, with unresolved D. Germline lookup yields CDR1 LNHDA and CDR2 SQIVND (reference sequence). The CDR3 spans 14 residues. V lost 5 bases and J 3 bases, leaving 11 bases between the germline ends. Here the CDR3 DNA reads TGTGCCAGTAGTTCCGGGATCCCCAATCAGCCCCAGCATTTT. This encodes CASSSGIPNQPQHF.